This T cell receptor beta chain was obtained from a study of blood T cell repertoires in COVID-19. Study context: Sites in the United States, Italy and Spain provided acute and convalescent COVID-19 samples. Nucleic acid was either cDNA or gDNA, and it came from T cells, B-cell-depleted T cells, or PBMCs.

The authors' processing: Quantification of nucleated cells was approximated via reference gene primer amplification. Clones were sequenced by immunoSEQ multiplex PCR, and TCRdb holds only the in-frame ones, with some missing. Clonal size and the V and J genes are those of that table, whereas D and trimming came from the DNA. Among tens of thousands of clones listed, 70% to 85% were seen once. The CDR3 sequence is 16 residues long. The ends lost 6 bases at V and 4 bases at J; junction bases unmatched: 9. Per the germline V gene, CDR1 is LNHDA and CDR2 is SQIVND (reference sequence). The source material was peripheral blood. The TCR originated in a woman between 50 and 59 years old with acute or convalescent COVID-19. The V call is TRBV19, the J call TRBJ2-1, with 10 nucleotides matching TRBD2. CDR3 sequence: CASRGSIAGGYNEQFF. CDR3 nucleotide sequence: TGTGCCAGTAGAGGATCCATAGCGGGGGGTTACAATGAGCAGTTCTTC.